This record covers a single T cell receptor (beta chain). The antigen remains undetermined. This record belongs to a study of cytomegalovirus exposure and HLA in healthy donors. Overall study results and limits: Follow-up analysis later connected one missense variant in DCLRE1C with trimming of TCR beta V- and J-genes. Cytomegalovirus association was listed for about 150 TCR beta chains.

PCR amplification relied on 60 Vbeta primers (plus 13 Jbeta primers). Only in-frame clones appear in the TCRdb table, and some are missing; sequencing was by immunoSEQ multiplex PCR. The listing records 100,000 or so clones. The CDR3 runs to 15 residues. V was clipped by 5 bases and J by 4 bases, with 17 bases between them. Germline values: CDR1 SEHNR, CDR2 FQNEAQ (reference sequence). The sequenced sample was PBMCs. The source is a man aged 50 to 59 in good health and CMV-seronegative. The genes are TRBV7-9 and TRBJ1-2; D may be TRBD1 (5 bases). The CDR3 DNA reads TGTGCCAGCAGCACCCGGACAAACGACCTCTATGGCTACACCTTC. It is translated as CASSTRTNDLYGYTF.